This TCR beta chain was documented in a study of shared clonotypes between healthy human individuals. Here immunoSEQ multiplex PCR was the method, and the copy in TCRdb shows in-frame clones only, minus some. The data show approximately 350,000 clones, about 96% seen once. Every one of the donors was a Caucasian adult that lived in Nashville, Tennessee. CD45RO+ cells and CCR7-negative CD45RA+ TemRA cells were combined as CD8 memory. From germline, CDR1 is SGDLS and CDR2 YYNGEE. Trimming left V 3 bases short and J 0 bases short, with 9 bases between. This CDR3 has 14 residues. The source is a man in his thirties or forties in good health. Specimen: memory CD8+ T cells sorted from blood. The subset was: CD45RO+ cells pooled with CCR7-negative TemRA cells. This chain joins TRBV9 and TRBJ1-1, with D uncertain. The CDR3 DNA sequence: TGTGCCAGCAGCGCCGCGACCTTGAACACTGAAGCTTTCTTT. It specifies CASSAATLNTEAFF.